The 20 T cell receptor beta chains below all came from one sample that was sequenced in a study of CD8 T cells in Susac syndrome. An amount of RNA that ranged from roughly 0.45 to 1 ug was reverse transcribed with random hexamers. One entry per CDR3 protein, called by TCRdb with MiXCR from the immunoSEQ multiplex PCR reads. The sample consists of roughly 140,000 distinct CDR3 sequences, over 85% of them appearing once. The sequencing sample was made of CD8+ T cells from PBMCs. Receptors were obtained from a human donor in good health.

V usage is TRBV24-1 and J usage is TRBJ2-5, with D tentatively TRBD1 (6 bases). From germline, CDR1 is KGHDR and CDR2 SFDVKD. V lost 9 bases and J 1 base, leaving 8 bases between the germline ends. The CDR3 length is 12 residues. CDR3: CATGDTQETQYF. The CDR3 region has the DNA TGTGCCACCGGGGACACCCAAGAGACCCAGTACTTC.

The rearrangement joins TRBV29-1 to TRBJ2-7; D could derive from TRBD1 or TRBD2 (5 bases each). Germline loops: CDR1 SQVTM, CDR2 ANQGSEA. The ends were cut back, 7 bases at V and 2 bases at J, with 12 bases in the middle. The CDR3 totals 12 residues. CDR3 sequence reads: CSAWDGPYEQYF. For the CDR3, the DNA is TGCAGCGCCTGGGACGGTCCCTACGAGCAGTACTTC.

J is TRBJ2-7 and V is TRBV5-1; D is unresolved. Trimming removed 0 bases at V and 2 bases at J, with 6 bases between. Germline CDR1 and CDR2: SGHRS and YFSETQ. CDR3 length: 13 amino acids. CDR3 in amino acids: CASSLDLAYEQYF. The CDR3 DNA reads as TGCGCCAGCAGCTTGGACCTTGCCTACGAGCAGTACTTC.

Only one count was recorded for this clonotype. The chain is built from TRBV29-1 and TRBJ2-4; 10 bases line up with TRBD2. The V and J ends lost 7 bases and 7 bases, in that order; junction bases with no gene match: 10. This CDR3 has 14 amino acids. Germline assignment: CDR1 SQVTM and CDR2 ANQGSEA. CDR3 loop: CSGRAGGPRNIQYF. CDR3 DNA sequence: TGCAGCGGGCGAGCGGGAGGGCCGAGGAACATTCAGTACTTC.

The V and J genes are TRBV9 and TRBJ2-1, with 16 bases lining up with TRBD2. This CDR3 has 17 amino acids. With V trimmed by 4 bases and J by 7 bases, 8 bases remained unmatched. CDR1 is SGDLS and CDR2 is YYNGEE in the germline V gene. The chain's CDR3 is CASSPEPGLAGGNEQFF. DNA of the CDR3: TGTGCCAGCAGCCCAGAACCGGGACTAGCGGGGGGGAATGAGCAGTTCTTC. The full variable domain, with the rest looked up from reference TRBV9 and TRBJ2-1, is DSGVTQTPKHLITATGQRVTLRCSPRSGDLSVYWYQQSLDQGLQFLIQYYNGEERAKGNILERFSAQQFPDLHSELNLSSLELGDSALYFCASSPEPGLAGGNEQFFGPGTRLTVL.

This chain uses TRBV7-8 with TRBJ2-7; possible D gene TRBD1, 6 bases. V was trimmed by 1 base and J by 3 bases, leaving 10 bases between them. The length of the CDR3 is 14 residues. Germline CDR1 and CDR2: SGHVS and FQNEAQ. Here the CDR3 reads CASSLVTGRYEQYF. Written as DNA, the CDR3 is TGTGCCAGCAGCTTAGTTACAGGGCGCTACGAGCAGTACTTC.

The CDR3 is CASSLVYGGNYEQYF. The CDR3, as DNA: TGCGCCAGCAGCTTGGTCTATGGGGGCAACTACGAGCAGTACTTC. V usage is TRBV5-1 and J usage is TRBJ2-7, with D possibly TRBD1 on 6 matching bases. This CDR3 has 15 residues. CDR1 and CDR2 (germline): SGHRS, YFSETQ. With 0 bases removed from V and 3 bases from J, the gap between germline ends came to 13 bases.

The rearrangement joins TRBV28 to TRBJ2-3; D is possibly TRBD2 (5 bases). Trimming pared 3 bases from V and 4 bases from J, leaving 11 bases between. Per the germline V gene, CDR1 is MDHEN and CDR2 is SYDVKM. This CDR3 has 14 residues. The CDR3 coding sequence is TGTGCCAGCAGTTTCGTGGAGGACCCAGATACGCAGTATTTT. Its protein is CASSFVEDPDTQYF.

V usage is TRBV28 and J usage is TRBJ1-1, with 7 bases matching TRBD1. The ends lost 4 bases at V and 1 base at J; junction bases unmatched: 3. The germline gives CDR1 MDHEN, CDR2 SYDVKM. This CDR3 region has 14 residues. The CDR3 loop reads CASSYRGPNTEAFF. As DNA, the CDR3 is TGTGCCAGCAGTTACAGGGGCCCGAACACTGAAGCTTTCTTT.

The chain links TRBV4-3 to TRBJ2-3, with D unresolved. V was shortened by 3 bases and J by 2 bases, with 9 bases between the two germline ends. The CDR3 is made up of 14 amino acids. Germline V lookup: CDR1 LGHNA, CDR2 YSLEER. CDR3 nucleotide sequence: TGCGCCAGCAGCCAGAATTATATCACAGATACGCAGTATTTT. Its protein product is CASSQNYITDTQYF.

The CDR3 loop reads CASSFGSEAFF. Written as DNA, the CDR3 is TGCGCCAGCAGCTTCGGGTCTGAAGCTTTCTTT. The rearrangement uses TRBV5-1 and TRBJ1-1; D is undetermined. The CDR3 is made up of 11 amino acids. V was trimmed by 2 bases and J by 6 bases, leaving 5 bases between them. Germline V lookup: CDR1 SGHRS, CDR2 YFSETQ.

J is TRBJ2-3 and V is TRBV6-2 or TRBV6-3; TRBD2 is a possible D gene (6 bases). The length of the CDR3 is 14 residues. CDR1 and CDR2 (germline): MNHEY, SVGEGT. V was trimmed by 5 bases and J by 3 bases, leaving 12 bases between them. The CDR3 DNA is TGTGCCAGCAGTCCCGGGGGAATTACAGATACGCAGTATTTT. The encoded protein is CASSPGGITDTQYF.

The chain is built from TRBV29-1 and TRBJ2-7; 9 bases map to TRBD2. Germline lookup yields CDR1 SQVTM and CDR2 ANQGSEA. The CDR3 spans 13 residues. The V and J ends lost 7 bases and 5 bases, in that order; junction bases with no gene match: 9. CDR3 in amino acids: CSAAGGPGNEQYF. Here the CDR3 DNA reads TGCAGCGCGGCGGGAGGGCCGGGGAACGAGCAGTACTTC.

The V gene is TRBV3-1, the J gene TRBJ2-1, with 12 bases fitting TRBD2. Trimming removed 4 bases from V and 3 bases from J; junction bases left unmatched: 4. CDR3 size: 16 residues. Germline-derived CDR1 and CDR2 are LGHDT and YNNKEL (reference sequence). The CDR3 is CASSPQLAGGYNEQFF. The CDR3 coding sequence is TGTGCCAGCAGCCCCCAACTAGCGGGAGGCTACAATGAGCAGTTCTTC.

The V gene is TRBV29-1, the J gene TRBJ2-1; the match to TRBD2 covers 8 bases. Trimming cost V 3 bases and J 4 bases; bases outside gene matches: 5. The CDR3 sequence is 14 residues long. The germline CDR1 and CDR2 sequences are SQVTM and ANQGSEA. As DNA, the CDR3 is TGCAGCGTTGACGGGACTAGTATATACAATGAGCAGTTCTTC. Encoded protein: CSVDGTSIYNEQFF.

The V and J genes are TRBV20-1 and TRBJ2-1; perhaps TRBD2 as D (6 bases). CDR3 length equals 15 residues. The V end lost 1 base, the J end lost 4 bases, and 14 bases lay between the germline ends. CDR1 and CDR2 from the germline V gene are DFQATT and SNEGSKA (reference sequence). The DNA for the CDR3 is TGCAGTGCTAGAGCCGGGAGTGGGGGGTACAATGAGCAGTTCTTC. This encodes CSARAGSGGYNEQFF.

This clonotype was seen just once. The CDR3 here is CASSYGAGGGTEAFF. CDR3 sequence (DNA): TGTGCCAGCAGTTACGGGGCCGGGGGAGGCACTGAAGCTTTCTTT. The V and J genes are TRBV6-5 and TRBJ1-1; possibly TRBD1 for D (5 bases). Germline V gives CDR1 MNHEY, CDR2 SVGAGI. The CDR3 sequence is 15 residues long. V shed 2 bases and J shed 4 bases, with 14 bases lying between them.

The table lists this clonotype with a count of one. This rearrangement joins TRBV4-3 to TRBJ2-5; 10 nucleotides align to TRBD1. CDR1 and CDR2 from the germline V gene are LGHNA and YSLEER. The V gene end was trimmed by 3 bases and the J gene end by 7 bases; junction bases not matched to a gene: 14. There are 17 residues in the CDR3. The CDR3 bases are TGCGCCAGCAGCCAGTCTCACCGGGACAGGGGCTTGGGGACCCAGTACTTC. Its protein product is CASSQSHRDRGLGTQYF.

This chain links TRBV5-6 with TRBJ2-1; 7 positions match TRBD2. Germline CDR1 SGHDT, CDR2 YYEEEE. The V and J ends lost 4 bases and 0 bases, in that order; junction bases with no gene match: 10. This CDR3 contains 17 residues. The DNA of the CDR3 is TGTGCCAGCAGCCCGGGCGGTCTAGCGGTCTCCTACAATGAGCAGTTCTTC. It is translated as CASSPGGLAVSYNEQFF.

The chain joins TRBV20-1 to TRBJ2-3; tentatively, D is TRBD2 (6 bases). The CDR3 has 15 amino acids. Trimming shortened V by 0 bases and J by 5 bases, and 15 bases separated the two germline ends. Germline V gene sequence: CDR1 DFQATT, CDR2 SNEGSKA (reference sequence). The CDR3 sequence is CSARDFRESIDTQYF. The CDR3 DNA follows: TGCAGTGCTAGAGATTTTCGGGAGTCAATAGATACGCAGTATTTT.